This TCR beta chain was sequenced in a study of control samples from healthy donors and cancer patients. V was shortened by 2 bases and J by 1 base, with 12 bases between the two germline ends. Germline CDR1 is SGHNT and CDR2 is YYREEE (reference sequence). The CDR3 runs 15 residues. A single count supports this clone. The table came from immunoSEQ multiplex PCR; TCRdb's copy has only in-frame clones and leaves some out. The profile shows 95,000 to 130,000 clones, about 94% of them singletons. The chain uses TRBV5-4 and TRBJ1-1; D unclear. This TCR came from a man in his thirties or forties in good health. Sequencing was carried out using blood. The chain's CDR3 is CASSLGLPENTEAFF. The CDR3 DNA reads TGTGCCAGCAGCTTAGGACTCCCGGAGAACACTGAAGCTTTCTTT.